The present entry profiles one T cell receptor beta chain with its context. The assay was immunoSEQ multiplex PCR, and TCRdb's table has in-frame clones only and misses some. The sample holds 49,000 or so clones, around 80% seen once. This specimen comes from a study of OX40 agonist ivuxolimab in advanced cancers. Study overall: Patients got intravenous ivuxolimab at 0.01 to 10 mg/kg every 2 weeks. Two cutaneous melanoma patients and one hepatocellular carcinoma patient, three in all, had partial responses. Participants averaged approximately 61 years of age (range about 23 to 90) and were 82.7% male.

The CDR3 runs 16 residues. This TCR was recovered from an adult with an advanced solid tumor such as melanoma, head and neck, liver or kidney cancer. The material sequenced was CD4+ or CD8+ T cells sorted from blood, taken in a trial of the OX40 agonist ivuxolimab. This sequence joins TRBV21-1 and TRBJ2-7; the D segment call TRBD1 is taken from the table without a DNA check. TRBV21-1 represents a pseudogene. CDR3 sequence (DNA): TGTGCCAGCAGCCCCCGGACAGGGCCGACACCCTACGAGCAGTACTTC. Its protein is CASSPRTGPTPYEQYF.